This paragraph covers one T cell receptor (beta chain) sequence. Germline CDR1 SGDLS, CDR2 YYNGEE. The CDR3 contains 15 residues. V shed 1 base and J 4 bases; nucleotides not matched to a gene: 4. The data were obtained in a study of blood T cell repertoires in COVID-19. Repertoires were generated with immunoSEQ multiplex PCR, while TCRdb's copy carries only in-frame clones and drops some. The table lists 18,000 or so clones, approximately 91% of them singletons, with 9.8% in the top ten. The specimen sequenced was peripheral blood. The clonotype was recovered from a man aged 35 to 55 with active COVID-19. J is TRBJ2-2 and V is TRBV9; 7 bases align to TRBD2. The CDR3 loop is CASSVTGTTTGELFF. For the CDR3, the DNA is TGTGCCAGCAGCGTAACCGGGACTACCACCGGGGAGCTGTTTTTT. Full variable domain (rest looked up from reference TRBV9 and TRBJ2-2): DSGVTQTPKHLITATGQRVTLRCSPRSGDLSVYWYQQSLDQGLQFLIQYYNGEERAKGNILERFSAQQFPDLHSELNLSSLELGDSALYFCASSVTGTTTGELFFGEGSRLTVL.